What follows describes a single T cell receptor beta chain. The sample originates from a study of blood T cell repertoires in COVID-19. Background on the study: COVID-19 samples, acute and convalescent, were from the United States, Italy and Spain. The cDNA or gDNA used as material had been derived from T cells, B-cell-depleted T cells, or PBMCs.

V shed 6 bases and J shed 0 bases, with 11 bases lying between them. The CDR3 is made up of 14 amino acids. From germline, CDR1 is LNHDA and CDR2 SQIVND (reference sequence). Original processing methods: The authors estimated nucleated cell counts from reference gene primer amplification. Produced via immunoSEQ multiplex PCR; TCRdb's table is partial and in-frame only. V and J calls plus clone size are reproduced from that table; the DNA served to infer D and trimming. Altogether around 160,000 clones are present, around nine tenths being singletons, with the ten largest covering about 2.5%. Specimen: peripheral blood. The origin of this receptor is a human donor in a cohort sampled during active COVID-19. The V call is TRBV19, the J call TRBJ1-1; D possibly corresponds to TRBD1 (5 bases). DNA for the CDR3: TGTGCCAGTAGGGCGACAGCCATGAACACTGAAGCTTTCTTT. As protein: CASRATAMNTEAFF. The full variable domain, in which reference TRBV19 and TRBJ1-1 provide the parts outside the CDR3, is DGGITQSPKYLFRKEGQNVTLSCEQNLNHDAMYWYRQDPGQGLRLIYYSQIVNDFQKGDIAEGYSVSREKKESFPLTVTSAQKNPTAFYLCASRATAMNTEAFFGQGTRLTVV.